The present TCR beta chain was sequenced within a study of tumor-infiltrating lymphocytes in glioblastoma multiforme. A word on this clonotype: The junction and the germline gene differ at one end; a read error may be behind it.

TCR beta libraries were built from RNA through three nested multiplex PCR rounds using modified ARM-PCR. TCRdb used MiXCR to reprocess the multiplex PCR reads, holding one entry per CDR3 protein. Of about 13,000 distinct CDR3 sequences listed, over 60% were seen once; the top ten hold over 25%. Germline V lookup: CDR1 SGHRS, CDR2 YFSETQ. The CDR3 extends over 14 amino acids. Sequenced sample: brain tumor tissue. This chain links TRBV5-1 with TRBJ1-1; TRBD1 might be the D (5 bases). This sequence originates from a male donor with glioblastoma. CDR3 in amino acids: CASGLGGSSTEAFF. In DNA, the CDR3 is TGCGCCAGCGGCTTGGGGGGGAGTAGCACTGAAGCTTTCTTT.